This T cell receptor (beta chain) was sequenced in a study of PD-1 blockade in classical Hodgkin lymphoma. Study-wide results and limits: Healthy donors were reported to have higher baseline TCR diversity than newly diagnosed patients. By C4D1 there was a significant rise in CD4+ TCR diversity but not in CD8+ TCR diversity. Diversity similar to that of newly diagnosed patients was seen at baseline in complete responders.

The data were produced by immunoSEQ multiplex PCR, yet TCRdb's version contains in-frame clones alone and is incomplete. The data show 20,000 or so clones, about 84% seen once. The germline gives CDR1 LNHDA, CDR2 SQIVND (reference sequence). The CDR3 is 15 amino acids. Germline trimming cut 4 bases from V and 2 bases from J; bases unmatched to any gene: 8. This clone was seen once. Its antigen is currently unknown. Time point here: cycle 4 day 1 (C4D1), after more than 5 weeks of nivolumab. Brentuximab vedotin exposure varied among the patients, all of whom had relapsed after autologous stem cell transplantation. Complete response, partial response or progressive disease made up the best responses.

This clonotype originated in a human donor with classical Hodgkin lymphoma. The chain is built from TRBV19 and TRBJ2-7; 7 bases map to TRBD2. This sample comprised peripheral blood mononuclear cells (PBMCs), obtained before the fourth cycle of nivolumab. CDR3 bases: TGTGCCAGTAGTACCCTCCTAGCGGAGCCCTACGAGCAGTACTTC. Translation gives CASSTLLAEPYEQYF.